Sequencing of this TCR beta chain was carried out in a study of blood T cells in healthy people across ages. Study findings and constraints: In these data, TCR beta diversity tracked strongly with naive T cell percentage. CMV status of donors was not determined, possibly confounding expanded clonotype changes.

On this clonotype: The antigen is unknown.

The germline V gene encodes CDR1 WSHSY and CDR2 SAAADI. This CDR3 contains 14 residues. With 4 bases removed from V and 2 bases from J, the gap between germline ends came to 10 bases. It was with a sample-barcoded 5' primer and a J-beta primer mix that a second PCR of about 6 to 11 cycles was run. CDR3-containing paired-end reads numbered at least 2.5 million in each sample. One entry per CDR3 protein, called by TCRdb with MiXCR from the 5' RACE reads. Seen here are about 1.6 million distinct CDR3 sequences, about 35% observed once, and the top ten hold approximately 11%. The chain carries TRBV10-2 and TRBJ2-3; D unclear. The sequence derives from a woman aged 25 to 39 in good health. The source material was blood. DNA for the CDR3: TGCGCCAGCAGTGGGTTTACGGTCACAGATACGCAGTATTTT. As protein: CASSGFTVTDTQYF.